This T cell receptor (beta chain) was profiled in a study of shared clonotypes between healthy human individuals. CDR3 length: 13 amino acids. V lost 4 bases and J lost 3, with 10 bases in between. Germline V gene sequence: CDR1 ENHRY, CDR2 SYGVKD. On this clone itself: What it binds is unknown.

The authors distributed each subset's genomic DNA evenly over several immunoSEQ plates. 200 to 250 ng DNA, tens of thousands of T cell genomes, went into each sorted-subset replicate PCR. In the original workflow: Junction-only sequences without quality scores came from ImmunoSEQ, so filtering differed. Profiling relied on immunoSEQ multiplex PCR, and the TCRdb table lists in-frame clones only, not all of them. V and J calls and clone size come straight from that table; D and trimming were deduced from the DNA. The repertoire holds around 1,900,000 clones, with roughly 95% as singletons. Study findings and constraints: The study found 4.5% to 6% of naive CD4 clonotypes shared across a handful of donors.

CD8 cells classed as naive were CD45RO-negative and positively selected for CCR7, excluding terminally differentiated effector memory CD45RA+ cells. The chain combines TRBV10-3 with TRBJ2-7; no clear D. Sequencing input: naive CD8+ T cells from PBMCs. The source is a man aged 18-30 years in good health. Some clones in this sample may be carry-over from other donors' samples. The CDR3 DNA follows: TGTGCCATCAGTGTCTCGGCCAGCTACGAGCAGTACTTC. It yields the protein CAISVSASYEQYF.